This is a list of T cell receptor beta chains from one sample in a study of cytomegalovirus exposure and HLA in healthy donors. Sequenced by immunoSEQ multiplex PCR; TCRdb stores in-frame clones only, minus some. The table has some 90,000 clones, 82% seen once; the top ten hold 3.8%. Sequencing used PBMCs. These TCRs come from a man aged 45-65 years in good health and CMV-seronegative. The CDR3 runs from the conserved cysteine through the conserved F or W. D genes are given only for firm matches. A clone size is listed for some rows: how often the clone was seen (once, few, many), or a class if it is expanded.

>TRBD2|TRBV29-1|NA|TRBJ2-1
TGCAGCGTCGGCGGGGGGCGGTACAATGAGCAGTTCTTC
CSVGGGRYNEQFF
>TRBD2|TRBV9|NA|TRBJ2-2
TGTGCCAGCAGCGTATTGGCGGGAGTACGGACCGGGGAGCTGTTTTTT
CASSVLAGVRTGELFF
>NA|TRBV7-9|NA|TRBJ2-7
TGTGCCAGCAGCCCCAAGCCCCATTTCTACGAGCAGTACTTC
CASSPKPHFYEQYF
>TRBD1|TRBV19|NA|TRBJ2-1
TGTGCCAGTAAGGGTCAGGGACAGGGCTCCTACAATGAGCAGTTCTTC
CASKGQGQGSYNEQFF
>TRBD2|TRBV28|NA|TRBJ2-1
TGTGCCAGCAGGCCGCGAACGGGAGGCCACAATGAGCAGTTCTTC
CASRPRTGGHNEQFF
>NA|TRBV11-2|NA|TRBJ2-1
TGTGCCAGCAGCCCCGGTCCAGCGGGTCTTTTCAATGAGCAGTTCTTC
CASSPGPAGLFNEQFF
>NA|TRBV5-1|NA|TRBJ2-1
TGCGCCAGCAGACACGACAGGCGTTCCTACAATGAGCAGTTCTTC
CASRHDRRSYNEQFF
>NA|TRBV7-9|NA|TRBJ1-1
TGTTCCAGCAGCCACATGAACACTGAAGCTTTCTTT
CSSSHMNTEAFF
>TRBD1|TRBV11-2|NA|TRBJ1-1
TGTGCCAGCAGCTTTGGGACAGGGGGCTTCGAAGCTTTCTTT
CASSFGTGGFEAFF
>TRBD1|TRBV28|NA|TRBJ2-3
TGTGCCAGCGAACCGGGACAGGGGGGTCGAGATACGCAGTATTTT
CASEPGQGGRDTQYF
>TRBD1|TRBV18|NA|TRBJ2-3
TGTGCCAGCTCACCTGGGACAGGGCTGGATACGCAGTATTTT
CASSPGTGLDTQYF
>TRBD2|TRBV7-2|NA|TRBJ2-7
TGTGCCAGCAGCTTAGGGGCGGCTAGCGGGGATACCTACGAGCAGTACTTC
CASSLGAASGDTYEQYF
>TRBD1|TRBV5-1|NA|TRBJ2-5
TGCGCCAGCAGCTTGGAGGGGCGAACAGGGGGGGAGACCCAGTACTTC
CASSLEGRTGGETQYF
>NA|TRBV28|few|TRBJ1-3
TGTGCCAGCAGCCTTAGAGACTCTGGAAACACCATATATTTT
CASSLRDSGNTIYF
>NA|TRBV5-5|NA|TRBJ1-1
TGTGCCAGCAGCTTGGCCTTAGTCCTGAACACTGAAGCTTTCTTT
CASSLALVLNTEAFF
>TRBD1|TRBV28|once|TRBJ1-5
TGTGCCAGCAGTCCGGGGACAGCGAATCAGCCCCAGCATTTT
CASSPGTANQPQHF
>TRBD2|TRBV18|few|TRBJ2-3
TGTGCCAGCTCACCACGGAGGACAGCCGGACTAGCGGGTCCAGATACGCAGTATTTT
CASSPRRTAGLAGPDTQYF
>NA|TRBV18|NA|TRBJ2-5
TGTGCCAGCTCACCACCGGTCGCAGGAGGGGAGACCCAGTACTTC
CASSPPVAGGETQYF
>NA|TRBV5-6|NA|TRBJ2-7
TGTGCCAGCAGCTTGGACAGGCGGTCTTCCTACGAGCAGTACTTC
CASSLDRRSSYEQYF
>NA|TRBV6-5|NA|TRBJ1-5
TGTGCCAGCAGTTCGCAGGGAAATAGCAATCAGCCCCAGCATTTT
CASSSQGNSNQPQHF
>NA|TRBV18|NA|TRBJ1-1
TGTGCCAGCTCACCTTCGGACAGTCGGAACGCTTTCTTT
CASSPSDSRNAFF
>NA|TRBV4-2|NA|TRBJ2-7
TGTGCCAGCAGCCTAACTGCAGGGCCTTCCTACGAGCAGTACTTC
CASSLTAGPSYEQYF
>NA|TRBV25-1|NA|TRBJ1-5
TGTGCCAGCAGTGAATCTGGGAGCAGTCAGCCCCAGCATTTT
CASSESGSSQPQHF
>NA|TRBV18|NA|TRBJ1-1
TGTGCCAGCTCACCCGCGACAGGGAACACTGAAGCTTTCTTT
CASSPATGNTEAFF
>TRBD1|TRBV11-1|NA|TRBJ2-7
TGTGCCAGCACTCCGTCCGGGACAGGGTTTCACGAGCAGTACTTC
CASTPSGTGFHEQYF
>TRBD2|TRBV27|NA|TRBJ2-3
TGTGCCAGCAGCCCCAAACCTGGGGTGAATATAGCGGGAGTCATTATCGATACGCAGTATTTT
CASSPKPGVNIAGVIIDTQYF
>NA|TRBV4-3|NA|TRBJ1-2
TGCGCCAGCAGCCAAGATATTATTAGGCAGGATGGGGGCTACACCTTC
CASSQDIIRQDGGYTF
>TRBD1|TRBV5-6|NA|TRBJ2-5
TGTGCCAGCAGCCAACAGGGGAAACAAGAGACCCAGTACTTC
CASSQQGKQETQYF
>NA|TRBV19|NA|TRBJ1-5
TGTGCCAGTAGTATTAAGTCCAGGGGTCTTAGCAATCAGCCCCAGCATTTT
CASSIKSRGLSNQPQHF
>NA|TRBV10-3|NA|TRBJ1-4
TGTGCCATCAGTGAGTCAGGGGGGGCTGGTGAAAAACTGTTTTTT
CAISESGGAGEKLFF
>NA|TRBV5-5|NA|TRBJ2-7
TGTGCCAGCAGCTTGGACACAGGCGCCCTAGCCTACGAGCAGTACTTC
CASSLDTGALAYEQYF
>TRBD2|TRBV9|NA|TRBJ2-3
TGTGCCAGCAGCTTCAGCGGGAGGGCCCTCGATACGCAGTATTTT
CASSFSGRALDTQYF
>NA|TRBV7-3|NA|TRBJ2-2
TGTGCCAGCAGCTTAGACAGAGACCACACCGGGGAGCTGTTTTTT
CASSLDRDHTGELFF